This T cell receptor (beta chain) was sequenced during a study of identifying expanded T cells in peripheral blood. Regarding the study as a whole: Over approximately two and four weeks, about 16 and 19 clones changed, versus more than 1 between replicates. Across healthy donors, higher total template counts meant significantly greater approximately 2-week count variance.

During the collection period, no donor immune events like infections were recorded. The assay was immunoSEQ multiplex PCR, and TCRdb's table has in-frame clones only and misses some. The data contain tens of thousands of clones, nearly 90% of them singletons. Comments on this clone: Its matching antigen is unknown.

Trimming took off 0 bases at V and 0 bases at J, with 8 bases between the two ends. Germline-derived CDR1 and CDR2 are SEHNR and FQNEAQ (reference sequence). The CDR3 is 15 residues long. This rearrangement joins TRBV7-9 to TRBJ1-2; D is undetermined. This sequence originates from a person aged 18-69 years in good health. Sequencing was carried out using blood. The CDR3 protein is CASSLAQVSNYGYTF. The CDR3 DNA reads TGTGCCAGCAGCTTAGCGCAGGTATCTAACTATGGCTACACCTTC.